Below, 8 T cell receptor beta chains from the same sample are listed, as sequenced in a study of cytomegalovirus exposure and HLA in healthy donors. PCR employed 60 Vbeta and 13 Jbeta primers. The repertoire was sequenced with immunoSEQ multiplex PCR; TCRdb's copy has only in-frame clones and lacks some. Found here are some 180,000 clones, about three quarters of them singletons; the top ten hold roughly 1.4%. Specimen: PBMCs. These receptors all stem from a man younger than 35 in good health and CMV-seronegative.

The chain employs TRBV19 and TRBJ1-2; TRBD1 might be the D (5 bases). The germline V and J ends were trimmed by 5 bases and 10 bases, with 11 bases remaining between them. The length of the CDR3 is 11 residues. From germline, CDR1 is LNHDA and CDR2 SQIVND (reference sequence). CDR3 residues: CASSVHRLYTF. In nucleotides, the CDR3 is TGTGCCAGTAGTGTCCACAGGCTCTACACCTTC.

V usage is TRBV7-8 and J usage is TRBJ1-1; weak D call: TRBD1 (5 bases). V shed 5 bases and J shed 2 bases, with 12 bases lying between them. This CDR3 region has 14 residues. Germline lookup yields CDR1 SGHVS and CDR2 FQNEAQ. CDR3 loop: CASSLVQGNTEAFF. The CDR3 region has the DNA TGTGCCAGCAGCCTTGTTCAGGGAAACACTGAAGCTTTCTTT.

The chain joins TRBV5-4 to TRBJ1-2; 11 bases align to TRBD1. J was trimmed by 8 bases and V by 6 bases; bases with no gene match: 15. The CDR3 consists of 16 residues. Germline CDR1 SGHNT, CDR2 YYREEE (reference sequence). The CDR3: CASTSYTGQGARGYTF. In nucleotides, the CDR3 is TGTGCCAGCACCTCTTACACCGGACAGGGGGCGCGGGGCTACACCTTC.

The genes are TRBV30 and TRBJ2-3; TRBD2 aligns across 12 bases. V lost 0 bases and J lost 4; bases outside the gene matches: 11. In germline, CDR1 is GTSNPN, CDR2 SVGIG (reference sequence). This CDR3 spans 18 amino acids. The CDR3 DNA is TGTGCCTGGAGTGTAATCCGGACTAGCGGGATGGGCTCAGATACGCAGTATTTT. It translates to CAWSVIRTSGMGSDTQYF.

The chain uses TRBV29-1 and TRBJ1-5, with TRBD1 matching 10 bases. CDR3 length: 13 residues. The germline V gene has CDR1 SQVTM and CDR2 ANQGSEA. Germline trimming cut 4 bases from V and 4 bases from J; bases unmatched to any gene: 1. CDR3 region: CSVGTGGNQPQHF. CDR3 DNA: TGCAGCGTTGGGACAGGGGGAAATCAGCCCCAGCATTTT.

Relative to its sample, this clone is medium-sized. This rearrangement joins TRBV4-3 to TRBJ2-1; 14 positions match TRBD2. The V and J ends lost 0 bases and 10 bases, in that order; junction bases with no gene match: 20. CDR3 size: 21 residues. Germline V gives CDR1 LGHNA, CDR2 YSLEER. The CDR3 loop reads CASSQDWGPGTSGGTSQEQFF. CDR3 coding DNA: TGCGCCAGCAGCCAAGATTGGGGGCCCGGGACTAGCGGGGGCACCTCTCAGGAGCAGTTCTTC.

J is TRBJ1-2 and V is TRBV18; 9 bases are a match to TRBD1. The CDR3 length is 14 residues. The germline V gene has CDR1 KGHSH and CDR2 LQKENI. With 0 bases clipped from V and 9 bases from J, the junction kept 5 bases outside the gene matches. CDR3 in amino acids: CASSPPGTGKSYTF. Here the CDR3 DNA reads TGTGCCAGCTCACCACCCGGGACAGGGAAGAGCTACACCTTC.

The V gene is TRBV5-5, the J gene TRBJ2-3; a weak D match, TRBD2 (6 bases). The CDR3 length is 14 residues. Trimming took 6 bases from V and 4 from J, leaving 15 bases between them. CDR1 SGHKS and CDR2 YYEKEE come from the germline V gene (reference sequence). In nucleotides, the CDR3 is TGTGCCAGCAACTGGGGGGAGTGGGCAGATACGCAGTATTTT. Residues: CASNWGEWADTQYF.